The next 18 T cell receptor beta chains were all read from a single sample in a study of blood T cell repertoires in COVID-19. Only in-frame clones appear in the TCRdb table, and some are missing; sequencing was by immunoSEQ multiplex PCR. This table has some 190,000 clones, 85% appearing once. Sequenced: peripheral blood. The receptors originated from a woman of 80 years or more with acute or convalescent COVID-19.

In its sample, this clone was seen many times. The V and J genes are TRBV5-1 and TRBJ2-6; 8 bases are shared with TRBD1. The germline gives CDR1 SGHRS, CDR2 YFSETQ. There are 17 residues in the CDR3. J lost 0 bases, V lost 3 bases, and 5 bases had no gene match. The CDR3 loop reads CASSWGQVSSGANVLTF. CDR3 sequence (DNA): TGCGCCAGCAGCTGGGGACAGGTCAGCTCTGGGGCCAACGTCCTGACTTTC.

This clone was detected only a few times. This chain connects TRBV7-2 to TRBJ1-6, with 9 bases fitting TRBD1. Trimming cost V 2 bases and J 12 bases; bases outside gene matches: 5. In germline, CDR1 is SGHTA, CDR2 FQGNSA. CDR3 size: 14 residues. CDR3 sequence: CASSLSRQGVPLHF. The CDR3 region has the DNA TGTGCCAGCAGCTTAAGTAGACAGGGGGTACCCCTCCACTTT.

The V and J genes are TRBV5-6 and TRBJ1-5; a possible D gene is TRBD1 (5 bases). The CDR3 totals 16 residues. Trimming cost V 2 bases and J 0 bases, with 12 bases left between them. Germline V gives CDR1 SGHDT, CDR2 YYEEEE. The CDR3: CASSFFRQNSNQPQHF. Written as DNA, the CDR3 is TGTGCCAGCAGCTTTTTTAGACAGAATAGCAATCAGCCCCAGCATTTT.

The chain links TRBV27 to TRBJ1-4, with a weak D call TRBD1 (5 bases). The V and J ends lost 2 bases and 5 bases respectively, with 9 bases between them. This CDR3 has 14 residues. Germline V gene data show CDR1 as MNHEY and CDR2 as SMNVEV (reference sequence). The CDR3 is CASSLGAVNEKLFF. In nucleotides, the CDR3 is TGTGCCAGCAGTTTAGGGGCGGTGAATGAAAAACTGTTTTTT.

The chain combines TRBV27 with TRBJ2-7; TRBD2 matches at 11 bases. The CDR3 has 15 amino acids. Trimming cost V 4 bases and J 2 bases; bases outside gene matches: 4. Germline loops: CDR1 MNHEY, CDR2 SMNVEV (reference sequence). CDR3 amino acids: CASSSPGLAAYEQYF. The CDR3 DNA reads as TGTGCCAGCAGTTCCCCGGGACTAGCGGCCTACGAGCAGTACTTC.

The chain uses TRBV2 and TRBJ2-2, with TRBD2 matching over 9 bases. Germline V gives CDR1 SNHLY, CDR2 FYNNEI. Trimming removed 9 bases from V and 0 bases from J; junction bases left unmatched: 8. CDR3 size: 16 residues. CDR3 bases: TGTGCCAGAGGGCCTAGCGGGGCTACGAACACCGGGGAGCTGTTTTTT. Encoded protein: CARGPSGATNTGELFF.

This rearrangement joins TRBV7-9 to TRBJ2-3; 8 bases match TRBD2. Germline-derived CDR1 and CDR2 are SEHNR and FQNEAQ (reference sequence). V lost 7 bases to trimming and J lost 1 base; unmatched junction nucleotides: 7. CDR3 length equals 15 residues. Written as DNA, the CDR3 is TGTGCCAGCACCTCCTGGGGACTAGGCACAGATACGCAGTATTTT. Its translation is CASTSWGLGTDTQYF.

V and J are TRBV7-9 and TRBJ2-7; possible D gene TRBD1, 5 bases. Germline V gives CDR1 SEHNR, CDR2 FQNEAQ (reference sequence). V lost 3 bases and J lost 0, with 12 bases in between. The length of the CDR3 is 15 residues. CDR3 sequence: CASSFGDRSSYEQYF. The CDR3 coding sequence is TGTGCCAGCAGCTTCGGCGACAGAAGCTCCTACGAGCAGTACTTC. The entire variable domain, with the rest obtained from reference TRBV7-9 and TRBJ2-7, is as follows: DTGVSQNPRHKITKRGQNVTFRCDPISEHNRLYWYRQTLGQGPEFLTYFQNEAQLEKSRLLSDRFSAERPKGSFSTLEIQRTEQGDSAMYLCASSFGDRSSYEQYFGPGTRLTVT.

The V and J genes are TRBV29-1 and TRBJ1-5, with TRBD1 matching 9 bases. Germline CDR1 and CDR2: SQVTM and ANQGSEA. The CDR3 length is 14 residues. V shed 7 bases, J shed 4 bases, and the junction held 8 bases outside the gene matches. This CDR3 is CSARGTGTNQPQHF. The CDR3 DNA is TGCAGCGCCCGCGGGACAGGGACAAATCAGCCCCAGCATTTT.

The count of this clone is one. The chain is built from TRBV28 and TRBJ2-7; TRBD2 agrees at 7 bases. V lost 8 bases and J lost 0; bases outside the gene matches: 4. CDR3 length: 13 amino acids. Germline V gene data show CDR1 as MDHEN and CDR2 as SYDVKM. CDR3 sequence reads: CASGEGNSYEQYF. The CDR3 bases are TGTGCCAGCGGGGAGGGGAACTCCTACGAGCAGTACTTC.

This clone was recorded once. The J gene is TRBJ2-5, the V gene TRBV18; a weak D match, TRBD1 (6 bases). Germline V gene data show CDR1 as KGHSH and CDR2 as LQKENI. Trimming took off 2 bases at V and 5 bases at J, with 15 bases between the two ends. The length of the CDR3 is 15 residues. The CDR3 protein is CASSPGTGSRETQYF. The CDR3 DNA reads as TGTGCCAGCTCACCAGGAACAGGGTCGCGGGAGACCCAGTACTTC.

V is TRBV7-9 and J is TRBJ2-5, with 8 bases that match TRBD2. The length of the CDR3 is 14 residues. The V gene end was trimmed by 3 bases and the J gene end by 2 bases; junction bases not matched to a gene: 2. Germline V gene sequence: CDR1 SEHNR, CDR2 FQNEAQ (reference sequence). The CDR3 nucleotides are TGTGCCAGCAGCTTGTTAGCGGGACAAGAGACCCAGTACTTC. This translates into CASSLLAGQETQYF.

V gene TRBV5-1 combines with J gene TRBJ2-5; no clear D gene. This CDR3 region has 15 residues. V was clipped by 2 bases and J by 5 bases, with 16 bases between them. The V gene's germline CDR1 is SGHRS and CDR2 YFSETQ. The CDR3 bases are TGCGCCAGCAGCTTCGAACCACAGAGCTGGGAGACCCAGTACTTC. Translating gives CASSFEPQSWETQYF.

This clone was counted once. The rearrangement uses TRBV9 and TRBJ2-7; D is possibly TRBD2 (5 bases). The CDR3 contains 15 residues. Germline loops: CDR1 SGDLS, CDR2 YYNGEE. V lost 0 bases and J lost 7, with 17 bases in between. The CDR3 bases are TGTGCCAGCAGCGTAGGATCGCCGCCCCGAGGGGAGCAGTACTTC. Protein product: CASSVGSPPRGEQYF.

In its sample, this clone was seen once. V is TRBV5-1 and J is TRBJ2-1; 10 nucleotides agree with TRBD2. V shed 2 bases and J 5 bases; nucleotides not matched to a gene: 1. This CDR3 contains 14 residues. CDR1 is SGHRS, CDR2 YFSETQ, per germline. In nucleotides, the CDR3 is TGCGCCAGCAGCTTAAGCGGGGGGGACAATGAGCAGTTCTTC. This sequence encodes CASSLSGGDNEQFF.

The CDR3 DNA reads as TGTGCCACCAGCAGAGGAGTGGACAGAGTATATGGCTACACCTTC. Its translation: CATSRGVDRVYGYTF. The J gene is TRBJ1-2, the V gene TRBV15, with D maybe TRBD1 (6 bases). The CDR3 contains 15 residues. V gave up 1 base and J gave up 5 bases, with 14 bases separating them. CDR1 is LNHNV and CDR2 is YYDKDF in the germline V gene (reference sequence).

Only a few counts were recorded for this clone. V is TRBV19 and J is TRBJ1-3; a possible D gene is TRBD1 (5 bases). The CDR3 runs 20 residues. Germline V gene data show CDR1 as LNHDA and CDR2 as SQIVND (reference sequence). V was pared by 7 bases and J by 0 bases, with 28 bases between. CDR3 sequence: CASTPIGWQGESGSGNTIYF. The CDR3 coding sequence is TGTGCCAGTACCCCAATCGGTTGGCAGGGCGAGTCCGGCTCTGGAAACACCATATATTTT.

V and J are TRBV5-6 and TRBJ2-7; 8 bases line up with TRBD2. With 1 base clipped from V and 1 base from J, the junction kept 4 bases outside the gene matches. The CDR3 covers 15 residues. From germline, CDR1 is SGHDT and CDR2 YYEEEE. The CDR3 DNA sequence: TGTGCCAGCAGCTTGATGTCGGGAGGGTCCTACGAGCAGTACTTC. It yields the protein CASSLMSGGSYEQYF.